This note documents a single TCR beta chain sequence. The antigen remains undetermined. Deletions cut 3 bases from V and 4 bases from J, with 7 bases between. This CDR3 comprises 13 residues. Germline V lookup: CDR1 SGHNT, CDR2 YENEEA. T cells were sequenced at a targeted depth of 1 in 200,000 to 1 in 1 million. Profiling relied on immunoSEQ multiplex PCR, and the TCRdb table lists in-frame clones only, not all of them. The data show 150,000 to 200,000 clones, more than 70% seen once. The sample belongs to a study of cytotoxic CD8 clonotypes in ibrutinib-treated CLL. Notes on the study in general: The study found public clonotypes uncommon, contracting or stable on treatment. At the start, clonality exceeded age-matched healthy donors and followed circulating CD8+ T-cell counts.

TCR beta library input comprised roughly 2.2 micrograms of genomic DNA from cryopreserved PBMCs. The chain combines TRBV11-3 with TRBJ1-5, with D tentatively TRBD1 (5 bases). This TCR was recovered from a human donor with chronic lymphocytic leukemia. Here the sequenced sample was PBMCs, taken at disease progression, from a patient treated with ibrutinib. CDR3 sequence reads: CASSFGGNQPQHF. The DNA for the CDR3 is TGTGCCAGCAGCTTCGGGGGGAATCAGCCCCAGCATTTT.